One T cell receptor beta chain is described in this entry. V lost 4 bases to trimming and J lost 6 bases; unmatched junction nucleotides: 12. CDR1 and CDR2 (germline): WNHNN, SYGVQD (reference sequence). The CDR3 totals 15 residues. The sample comes from a study of T cell repertoires in ileal Crohn's disease. Sequencing used immunoSEQ multiplex PCR; TCRdb keeps in-frame clones, though not all of them. The sample lists approximately 660 clones, about 79% occurring once. The receptor comes from an adult with Crohn's disease. Sequenced material: ileal tissue. This sequence joins TRBV10-1 and TRBJ2-7, with TRBD1 matching over 7 bases. The DNA of the CDR3 is TGCGCCAGCAGTGTGGATCAAGGGGGCCTGGCCGAGCAGTACTTC. As protein: CASSVDQGGLAEQYF.